This T cell receptor (beta chain) was found in a study of blood T cell repertoires in COVID-19. Background on the study: T cells, B-cell-depleted T cells, or PBMCs supplied cDNA or gDNA.

The cohort comprised adults aged 18 to 89 years residing in about two dozen US areas. Symptom resolution, clearance, or two negative PCRs marked the recovered donors of Cohort 3. The authors' processing: Reference gene primer amplification gave nucleated cell count estimates. Method: immunoSEQ multiplex PCR; TCRdb's copy keeps in-frame clones and lacks some. That table is the source of V, J and clone size, and D and trimming were worked out from the DNA. The sample consists of about 330,000 clones, approximately 84% of them appearing once. The sequence was collected from a woman aged 25 to 45 who had recovered from COVID-19. Material: PBMCs or T cells enriched from blood (not recorded which).

The DNA of the CDR3 is TGTGCCAGCAGCCCTACAGAGAACTATGGCTACACCTTC. Residues: CASSPTENYGYTF. The chain uses TRBV27 and TRBJ1-2; unclear D gene. In germline, CDR1 is MNHEY, CDR2 SMNVEV (reference sequence). V dropped 6 bases and J dropped 2 bases, with 10 bases sitting between them. This CDR3 region has 13 residues.